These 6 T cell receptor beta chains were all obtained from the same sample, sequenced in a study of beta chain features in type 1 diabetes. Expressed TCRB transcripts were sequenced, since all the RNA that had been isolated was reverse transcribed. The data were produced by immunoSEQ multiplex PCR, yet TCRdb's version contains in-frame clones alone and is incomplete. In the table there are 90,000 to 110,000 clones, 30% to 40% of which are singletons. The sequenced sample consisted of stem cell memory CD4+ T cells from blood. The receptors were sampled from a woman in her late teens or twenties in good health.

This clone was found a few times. The CDR3 loop is CASSSLGGQPPNTGELFF. CDR3 coding DNA: TGTGCCAGCAGCTCCCTCGGGGGACAGCCCCCGAACACCGGGGAGCTGTTTTTT. This chain uses TRBV11-2 with TRBJ2-2; perhaps TRBD1 as D (7 bases). Germline V gives CDR1 SGHAT, CDR2 FQNNGV. V lost 4 bases to trimming and J lost 0 bases, with 18 bases between them. The CDR3 length is 18 residues.

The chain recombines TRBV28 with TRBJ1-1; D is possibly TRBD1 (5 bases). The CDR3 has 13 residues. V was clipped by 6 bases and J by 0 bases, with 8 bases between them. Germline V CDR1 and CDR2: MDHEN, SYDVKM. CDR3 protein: CASRRQMNTEAFF. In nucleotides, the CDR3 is TGTGCCAGCAGAAGACAGATGAACACTGAAGCTTTCTTT.

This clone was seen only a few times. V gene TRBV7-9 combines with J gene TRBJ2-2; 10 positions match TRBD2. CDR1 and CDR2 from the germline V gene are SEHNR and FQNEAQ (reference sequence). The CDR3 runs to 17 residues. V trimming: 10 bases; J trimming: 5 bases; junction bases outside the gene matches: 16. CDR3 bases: TGTGCCACCCGTAATAGCGGGAGGCCTTCGGGGACCGGGGAGCTGTTTTTT. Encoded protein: CATRNSGRPSGTGELFF.

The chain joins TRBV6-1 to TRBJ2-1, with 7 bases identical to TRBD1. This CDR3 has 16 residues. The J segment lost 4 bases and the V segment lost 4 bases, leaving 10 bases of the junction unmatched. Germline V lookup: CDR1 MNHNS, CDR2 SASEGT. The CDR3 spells CASSGAGTDRYNEQFF. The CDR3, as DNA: TGTGCCAGCAGTGGCGCCGGGACAGACAGATACAATGAGCAGTTCTTC.

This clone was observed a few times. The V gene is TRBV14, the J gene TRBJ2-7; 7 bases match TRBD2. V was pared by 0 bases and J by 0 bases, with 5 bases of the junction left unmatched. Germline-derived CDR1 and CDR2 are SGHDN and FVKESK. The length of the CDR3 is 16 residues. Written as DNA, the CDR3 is TGTGCCAGCAGCCAAGATTCGCTAGCGGACTCCTACGAGCAGTACTTC. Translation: CASSQDSLADSYEQYF.

The DNA of the CDR3 is TGTGCCAGCAGCTTACTGGCCGGGAGTAACGAGCAGTACTTC. Its protein is CASSLLAGSNEQYF. V gene TRBV7-2 combines with J gene TRBJ2-7; D is perhaps TRBD2 (6 bases). The CDR3 totals 14 residues. Trimming pared 2 bases from V and 5 bases from J, leaving 13 bases between. Germline V gives CDR1 SGHTA, CDR2 FQGNSA.